Presented here are 27 T cell receptor beta chains from one specimen sequenced in a study of cytomegalovirus exposure and HLA in healthy donors. The PCR used 60 Vbeta and 13 Jbeta primers. Profiled with immunoSEQ multiplex PCR; TCRdb holds only in-frame clones, not every one. Of over 65,000 clones in the sample, about four fifths were seen once. The sample consisted of PBMCs. The receptors were sampled from a woman between 40 and 55 years old in good health and CMV-seropositive.

This chain joins TRBV10-3 and TRBJ1-2, with D possibly TRBD1 on 6 matching bases. Trimming took off 2 bases at V and 1 base at J, with 8 bases between the two ends. The germline gives CDR1 ENHRY, CDR2 SYGVKD. The CDR3 spans 14 residues. The CDR3: CAISEEQGNYGYTF. CDR3 nucleotide sequence: TGTGCCATCAGTGAGGAACAGGGTAACTATGGCTACACCTTC.

The rearrangement joins TRBV5-1 to TRBJ2-7; TRBD2 might be the D (6 bases). The CDR3 runs to 16 residues. The V gene lost 0 bases and the J gene lost 2 bases, with 15 bases spanning the gap. Germline CDR1 reads SGHRS; CDR2 reads YFSETQ. The CDR3 sequence is CASSLGVAGRTYEQYF. As DNA, the CDR3 is TGCGCCAGCAGCTTGGGCGTGGCGGGAAGGACCTACGAGCAGTACTTC.

The V and J genes are TRBV4-3 and TRBJ2-5; TRBD1 is a possible D gene (5 bases). CDR1 is LGHNA and CDR2 is YSLEER in the germline V gene. V gave up 2 bases and J gave up 5 bases, with 12 bases separating them. There are 14 residues in the CDR3. The CDR3 nucleotides are TGCGCCAGCAGCCAAACATTAGGGGTCGAGACCCAGTACTTC. Protein sequence: CASSQTLGVETQYF.

This chain joins TRBV5-4 and TRBJ1-1; no clear D gene. The CDR3 is 14 amino acids. V was trimmed by 1 base and J by 5 bases, leaving 12 bases between them. Germline values: CDR1 SGHNT, CDR2 YYREEE (reference sequence). In DNA form, the CDR3 reads TGTGCCAGCAGCTTGAAGTTCGGTCCGACTGAAGCTTTCTTT. It codes for CASSLKFGPTEAFF.

The chain couples TRBV30 to TRBJ1-5, with D unresolved. Germline lookup yields CDR1 GTSNPN and CDR2 SVGIG (reference sequence). V lost 1 base, J lost 7 bases, and 14 bases lay in between. The CDR3 runs to 14 residues. The CDR3 bases are TGTGCCTGGAGTGAGCCGGGATTAAGACAGCCCCAGCATTTT. Amino acids: CAWSEPGLRQPQHF.

This sequence joins TRBV5-1 and TRBJ2-1; TRBD2 matches 7 bases. The germline CDR1 and CDR2 sequences are SGHRS and YFSETQ. V was pared by 0 bases and J by 5 bases, with 8 bases of the junction left unmatched. CDR3 size: 16 residues. In DNA form, the CDR3 reads TGCGCCAGCAGCTTGGGCGCTAGCGGTCCAGACAATGAGCAGTTCTTC. It yields the protein CASSLGASGPDNEQFF.

The V gene is TRBV27, the J gene TRBJ1-3; D ambiguous. The CDR3 extends over 13 amino acids. Trimming took 3 bases from V and 8 from J, leaving 11 bases between them. Germline CDR1 MNHEY, CDR2 SMNVEV (reference sequence). CDR3 nucleotide sequence: TGTGCCAGCAGTTTGGGATGGGGAGACACCATATATTTT. This translates into CASSLGWGDTIYF.

This sequence joins TRBV9 and TRBJ1-3, with D unclear. The CDR3 is made up of 15 amino acids. The germline V and J ends were trimmed by 4 bases and 0 bases, with 11 bases remaining between them. Looked up from germline, CDR1 is SGDLS and CDR2 is YYNGEE. The CDR3 sequence: CASSPRRDSGNTIYF. As DNA, the CDR3 is TGTGCCAGCAGCCCCCGACGGGACTCTGGAAACACCATATATTTT. Together with reference TRBV9 and TRBJ1-3, the CDR3 gives the full variable domain: DSGVTQTPKHLITATGQRVTLRCSPRSGDLSVYWYQQSLDQGLQFLIQYYNGEERAKGNILERFSAQQFPDLHSELNLSSLELGDSALYFCASSPRRDSGNTIYFGEGSWLTVV.

The chain joins TRBV5-1 to TRBJ1-2, with unresolved D. Trimming removed 0 bases at V and 5 bases at J, with 17 bases between. The CDR3 extends over 16 amino acids. CDR1 SGHRS and CDR2 YFSETQ come from the germline V gene. CDR3 protein: CASSLDGSGSPYGYTF. The CDR3 nucleotides are TGCGCCAGCAGCTTGGACGGCAGCGGCTCCCCGTATGGCTACACCTTC.

The chain carries TRBV5-1 and TRBJ2-5; no reliable D call. The CDR3 runs to 12 residues. The V end lost 7 bases, the J end lost 2 bases, and 9 bases lay between the germline ends. Germline CDR1 is SGHRS and CDR2 is YFSETQ. The CDR3 protein is CASARNQETQYF. CDR3 bases: TGCGCCAGCGCCAGGAATCAAGAGACCCAGTACTTC.

V and J are TRBV19 and TRBJ1-1, with D possibly TRBD1 on 5 matching bases. The CDR3 is 17 amino acids. V lost 1 base and J 0 bases, leaving 15 bases between the germline ends. The germline V gene encodes CDR1 LNHDA and CDR2 SQIVND (reference sequence). The CDR3 protein is CASSIVPWGRLNTEAFF. CDR3 in DNA: TGTGCCAGTAGTATAGTCCCCTGGGGCAGGTTGAACACTGAAGCTTTCTTT.

The chain is built from TRBV4-2 and TRBJ2-1; D perhaps matches TRBD2 (6 bases). Per the germline V gene, CDR1 is LGHNA and CDR2 is YNFKEQ. There are 17 residues in the CDR3. The V end lost 1 base, the J end lost 9 bases, and 22 bases lay between the germline ends. CDR3 in DNA: TGTGCCAGCAGCCAAGTTAAGACTAGGACTTTGGGGGGTGAGCAGTTCTTC. Translation: CASSQVKTRTLGGEQFF.

The chain recombines TRBV2 with TRBJ1-1; D might be TRBD1 (5 bases). CDR1 SNHLY and CDR2 FYNNEI come from the germline V gene. The CDR3 runs to 14 residues. V lost 2 bases to trimming and J lost 6 bases, with 13 bases between them. Written as DNA, the CDR3 is TGTGCCAGCAGTGAATGGGGGGGTAGGGCTGAAGCTTTCTTT. The encoded protein is CASSEWGGRAEAFF.

CDR3 protein: CASSLKTGGTF. CDR3 DNA: TGTGCCAGCAGTCTAAAGACAGGGGGAACCTTC. V gene TRBV5-6 combines with J gene TRBJ1-2; 9 nucleotides line up with TRBD1. The CDR3 has 11 amino acids. Germline CDR1 reads SGHDT; CDR2 reads YYEEEE. Germline trimming cut 5 bases from V and 14 bases from J; bases unmatched to any gene: 7.

This chain joins TRBV7-8 and TRBJ2-7; 12 bases are a match to TRBD2. Germline CDR1 is SGHVS and CDR2 is FQNEAQ. The CDR3 contains 17 residues. Losses at the gene ends were 5 bases for V and 1 base for J; bases not matched to a gene: 9. This CDR3 is CASSPGTGTSGSYEQYF. The CDR3, as DNA: TGTGCCAGCAGCCCAGGCACCGGGACTAGCGGGTCCTACGAGCAGTACTTC.

The chain carries TRBV21-1 and TRBJ2-3; the table's TRBD2 call for D was not verified on the DNA. TRBV21-1 is a recognized pseudogene. There are 14 residues in the CDR3. Written as DNA, the CDR3 is TGTGCCAGCAGCCCCCCCGGGGGTGGAGATACGCAGTATTTT. Its protein is CASSPPGGGDTQYF.

This chain connects TRBV6-5 to TRBJ2-1, with 10 nucleotides matching TRBD1. Germline CDR1 reads MNHEY; CDR2 reads SVGAGI. CDR3 length: 16 amino acids. The trim removed 0 bases at V and 8 bases at J, leaving 7 bases unmatched. The CDR3 region has the DNA TGTGCCAGCAGTTACTCGACAGGGGGCATTTTAGATGAGCAGTTCTTC. It translates to CASSYSTGGILDEQFF.

This clone came up once. The rearrangement joins TRBV19 to TRBJ2-1, with 7 bases identical to TRBD2. The CDR3 is 16 residues long. Germline assignment: CDR1 LNHDA and CDR2 SQIVND (reference sequence). V lost 3 bases to trimming and J lost 0 bases; unmatched junction nucleotides: 5. The CDR3 coding sequence is TGTGCCAGTAGTATGAGGCCGGGGGGCTCCTACAATGAGCAGTTCTTC. This gives the protein CASSMRPGGSYNEQFF.

The V gene is TRBV19, the J gene TRBJ2-7; D unresolved. The CDR3 consists of 13 residues. Between the trimmed V and J ends, which lost 3 bases and 3 bases, there was a span of 9 bases. Germline-derived CDR1 and CDR2 are LNHDA and SQIVND (reference sequence). CDR3 coding DNA: TGTGCCAGTAGTATCGTTGCGGACTACGAGCAGTACTTC. Its protein product is CASSIVADYEQYF.

The gene calls are TRBV29-1 and TRBJ1-2; D is uncertain. Trimming removed 5 bases from V and 5 bases from J, with 12 bases in between. There are 12 residues in the CDR3. Germline assignment: CDR1 SQVTM and CDR2 ANQGSEA. The CDR3 bases are TGCAGCGTTATGTTGTCGACTTATGGCTACACCTTC. This codes for CSVMLSTYGYTF.

This clone was seen a few times. The CDR3 protein is CASSLWRRQTGGRADTQYF. CDR3 bases: TGTGCCAGCAGCTTATGGAGGAGGCAGACGGGAGGGCGAGCAGATACGCAGTATTTT. This chain joins TRBV11-1 and TRBJ2-3, with 8 positions matching TRBD2. The V gene's germline CDR1 is SGHAT and CDR2 FQDESV (reference sequence). Germline trimming cut 2 bases from V and 4 bases from J; bases unmatched to any gene: 17. The CDR3 runs to 19 residues.

The rearrangement links TRBV13 to TRBJ2-4; tentatively, D is TRBD2 (5 bases). Germline-derived CDR1 and CDR2 are PRHDT and FYEKMQ (reference sequence). This CDR3 comprises 13 residues. V was pared by 5 bases and J by 7 bases, with 12 bases between. CDR3 amino acids: CASSPEGRNIQYF. The CDR3 bases are TGTGCCAGCAGCCCTGAGGGTCGGAACATTCAGTACTTC.

V gene TRBV4-1 combines with J gene TRBJ2-3; TRBD2 matches at 10 bases. CDR1 and CDR2 from the germline V gene are MGHRA and YSYEKL. This CDR3 comprises 18 residues. The junction had 11 bases not matched to a gene; V was cut back by 1 base and J by 4 bases. Here the CDR3 reads CASSQALWTSGTSDTQYF. CDR3 DNA: TGCGCCAGCAGCCAAGCTCTATGGACTAGCGGAACATCAGATACGCAGTATTTT.

This rearrangement joins TRBV28 to TRBJ2-7, with TRBD1 matching over 9 bases. Germline V lookup: CDR1 MDHEN, CDR2 SYDVKM. The CDR3 runs to 16 residues. V trimming: 3 bases; J trimming: 2 bases; junction bases outside the gene matches: 8. The CDR3 nucleotides read TGTGCCAGCAGTTTGGGGATCGACAGGGGGACCTACGAGCAGTACTTC. Its protein product is CASSLGIDRGTYEQYF.

V is TRBV2 and J is TRBJ2-1; TRBD2 matches 15 bases. Germline CDR1 reads SNHLY; CDR2 reads FYNNEI. This CDR3 has 16 residues. With 10 bases clipped from V and 7 bases from J, the junction kept 11 bases outside the gene matches. This CDR3 is CATGTQGLAGGNEQFF. The CDR3 bases are TGTGCCACCGGGACCCAGGGACTAGCGGGGGGTAATGAGCAGTTCTTC.

This chain uses TRBV5-1 with TRBJ2-5, with 7 bases fitting TRBD2. The CDR3 length is 15 residues. The germline V gene has CDR1 SGHRS and CDR2 YFSETQ. Trimming took 5 bases from V and 4 from J; bases not matched to a gene: 11. The CDR3 DNA reads TGCGCCAGCAGGCCCACTAGCGCCTCGGGAGAGACCCAGTACTTC. This encodes CASRPTSASGETQYF.

V gene TRBV27 combines with J gene TRBJ2-7; 7 bases map to TRBD1. Trimming cost V 7 bases and J 3 bases; bases outside gene matches: 18. This CDR3 spans 17 amino acids. The V gene's germline CDR1 is MNHEY and CDR2 SMNVEV (reference sequence). Here the CDR3 reads CASKTGQSSLNIYEQYF. CDR3 sequence (DNA): TGTGCCAGCAAAACGGGACAGAGTTCCCTTAACATCTACGAGCAGTACTTC.